Reported below is one T cell receptor (beta chain). The specificity of this receptor is unknown. Base qualities are missing; no much larger clone stands one base away. TCRbeta CDR3 regions were amplified from genomic DNA using the immunoSEQ Assay, a bias-controlled multiplex PCR. The original methods were these. Within the assay, amplification of reference gene primers was used to estimate how many nucleated cells each sample contained. Sequence reads were collapsed and filtered to measure the absolute abundance of every unique TCRbeta CDR3 rearrangement. Productive Simpson clonality was computed per sample as the square root of Simpson's diversity index over productive rearrangements. TCRdb obtained this table from immuneACCESS and retained in-frame rearrangements with V and J assigned. These tables miss some clones; where compared with another copy, unresolved V genes account for less than half of the shortfall, and the remainder is unexplained. V and J calls and clone size come straight from that table; D and trimming were deduced from the DNA. The sample includes approximately 250,000 clones, with under 95% observed a single time. The ten largest clones take up around 2.8% of the sample.

This record belongs to a study of blood T cell repertoires in COVID-19 (dated by TCRdb to the early 2020s). In terms of the full investigation: Collaborator samples came from the United States, Italy and Spain and covered acute and convalescent phases of COVID-19. The prospective study material was composed of cDNA or gDNA derived from T cells, B-cell-depleted T cells, or PBMCs. Subjects who had been exposed to COVID-19, were actively infected with it, or had recovered from it provided the deeply sampled blood TCRbeta repertoires that made up the dataset. The repertoires were released in a freely available public database intended as a resource for research on the immune response to SARS-CoV-2. The samples were drawn from two sources: the first 160 participants of the ongoing ImmuneRACE study, and over 950 subjects contributed by 6 global collaborators. The sample metadata nearly always contained a de-identified subject ID, COVID-19 status, age in years and sex. Where available, HLA class I and class II types were obtained from metadata supplied by the sample provider rather than from assay-based typing. Beyond this particular receptor, the publication reports: The quantity of clinical and demographic metadata differed by source and by participant and was supplied without curation.

Participants in the prospective study were enrolled through a virtual design, were aged roughly 18 to 90 years, and lived in about 25 United States geographic areas. In the prospective study, cohorts were assigned on the basis of participant-reported clinical history obtained from a screening survey and a study questionnaire. Exposed participants were defined as having been in contact with someone with a PCR-confirmed or clinician-diagnosed COVID-19 case within 2 weeks of study entry. In the prospective study, whole blood, serum and a nasopharyngeal or oropharyngeal swab were collected from each participant by mobile phlebotomists. Participants in the prospective study had the option to provide additional blood draws and questionnaires over a roughly 2-month period. Blood samples from the prospective study were shipped frozen or at room temperature prior to DNA extraction. Inclusive of the bounding cysteine and phenylalanine, the CDR3 is 15 residues long. Only the CDR3 DNA is retained, 45 bases long and in frame from the first base. Germline trimming amounts to 4 bases on V and 7 bases on J, with 7 as the count of junction bases outside the gene matches. The germline V gene gives CDR1 as KGHSH and CDR2 as LQKENI.

The chain couples TRBV18 to TRBJ1-4, with 9 bases matching TRBD1. The sequence was collected from a man in his forties or fifties who had been exposed to COVID-19. The sample taken for sequencing was PBMCs or T cells enriched from blood (not recorded which). The base sequence is TGTGCCAGCTCACAAACGGGACAGGGAGGTGAAAAACTGTTTTTT. This encodes CASSQTGQGGEKLFF.